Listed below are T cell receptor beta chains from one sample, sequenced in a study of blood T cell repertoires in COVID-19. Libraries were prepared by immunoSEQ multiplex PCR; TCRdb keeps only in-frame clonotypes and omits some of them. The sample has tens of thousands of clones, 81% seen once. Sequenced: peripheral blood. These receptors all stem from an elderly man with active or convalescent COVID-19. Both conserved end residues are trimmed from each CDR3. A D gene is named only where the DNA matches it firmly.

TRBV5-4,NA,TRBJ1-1,ASSPVGGGGRGRNTEAF
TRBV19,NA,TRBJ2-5,ASSMTRETQY
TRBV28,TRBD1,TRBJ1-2,ASRTGGDYGYT
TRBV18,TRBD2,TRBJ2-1,ASQTSGGGNEQF
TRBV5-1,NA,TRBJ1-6,ASSLAGGRDQVH
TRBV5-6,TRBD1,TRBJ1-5,ASSIRTGTGNQPQH
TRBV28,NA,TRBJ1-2,ASSEGNYGYT
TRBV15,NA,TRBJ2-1,ATSRENRAHEQF
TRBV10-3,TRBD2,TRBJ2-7,AISDPRGGADEQY
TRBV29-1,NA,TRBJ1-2,SVVGGLAQGYGYT
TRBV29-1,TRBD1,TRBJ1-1,SAEDRGLTEAF
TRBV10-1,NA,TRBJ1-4,ASSGRETPTNEKLF
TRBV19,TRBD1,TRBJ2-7,ASSIGDRLRGDYEQY
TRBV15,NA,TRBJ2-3,ATSRDGGEADTQY
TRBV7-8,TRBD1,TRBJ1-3,ASSLTTGASGNTIY
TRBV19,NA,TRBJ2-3,ASSIRDTLSTDTQY
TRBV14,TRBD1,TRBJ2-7,ASSHHRTGGIYEQY
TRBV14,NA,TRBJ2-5,ASSPFGLRGLETQY
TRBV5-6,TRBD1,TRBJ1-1,ASSLRGRGDTEAF
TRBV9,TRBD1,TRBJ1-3,ASSPGQGVTNTIY
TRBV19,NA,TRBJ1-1,ATPLLRGTYTEAF
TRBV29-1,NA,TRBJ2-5,SVVAVQETQY
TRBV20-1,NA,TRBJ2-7,SARSAYEQY
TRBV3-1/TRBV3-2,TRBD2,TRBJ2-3,ASSQVREGGTDTQY
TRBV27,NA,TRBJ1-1,ASGRGPGAF
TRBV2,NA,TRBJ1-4,ASSESSRRRYEKLF
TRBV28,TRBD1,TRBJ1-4,ASSFLDRGVEKLF
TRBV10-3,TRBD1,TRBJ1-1,ATEKGARGEAF
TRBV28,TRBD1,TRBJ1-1,ASSLQGQGGTEAF
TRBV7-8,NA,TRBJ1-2,ASSSLVEYGYT
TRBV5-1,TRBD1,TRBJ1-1,ASSLTGTGASEAF
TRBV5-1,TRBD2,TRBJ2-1,ASGASGAYNEQF
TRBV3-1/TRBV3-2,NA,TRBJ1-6,ASSQLREFESPLH
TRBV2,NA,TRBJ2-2,ASRERTGKLF
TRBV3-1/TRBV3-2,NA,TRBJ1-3,ASSQDRSGGNTIY
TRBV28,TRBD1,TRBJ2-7,ASSWTGGSYEQY
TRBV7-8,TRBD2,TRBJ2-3,ASSKSSRPGLVNTDTQY
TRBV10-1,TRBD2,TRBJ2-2,ASSDPGLAGYTGELF
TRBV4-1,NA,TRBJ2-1,ASSQGRRLNNEQF
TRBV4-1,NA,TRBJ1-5,ASSQDNLGVQPQH
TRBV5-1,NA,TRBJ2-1,ASSLSAGVSYNEQF
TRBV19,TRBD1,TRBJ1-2,ASSTTGTNYGYT
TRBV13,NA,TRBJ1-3,ASALARSSGNTIY
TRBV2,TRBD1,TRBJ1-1,ASSNRGLDTEAF
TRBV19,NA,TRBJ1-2,ASSIGNGYT
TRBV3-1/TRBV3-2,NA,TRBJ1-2,ASSQGLRRPSNYGYT
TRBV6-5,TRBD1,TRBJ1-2,ASSPQGDYGYT
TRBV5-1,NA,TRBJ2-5,ASSLELAAKTQY
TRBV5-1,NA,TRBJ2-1,ASSLAFSSYNEQF
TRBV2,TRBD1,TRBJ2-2,ASTPGTGTGMAGELF
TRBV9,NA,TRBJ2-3,ASSPRGSTDTQY
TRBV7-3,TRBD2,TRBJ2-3,ASSALAGTDTQY
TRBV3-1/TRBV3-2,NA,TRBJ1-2,ASSPRVASGGYT
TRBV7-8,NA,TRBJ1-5,ASSAGLLPQPQH
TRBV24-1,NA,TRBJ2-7,ATSEGVAPGVYEQY